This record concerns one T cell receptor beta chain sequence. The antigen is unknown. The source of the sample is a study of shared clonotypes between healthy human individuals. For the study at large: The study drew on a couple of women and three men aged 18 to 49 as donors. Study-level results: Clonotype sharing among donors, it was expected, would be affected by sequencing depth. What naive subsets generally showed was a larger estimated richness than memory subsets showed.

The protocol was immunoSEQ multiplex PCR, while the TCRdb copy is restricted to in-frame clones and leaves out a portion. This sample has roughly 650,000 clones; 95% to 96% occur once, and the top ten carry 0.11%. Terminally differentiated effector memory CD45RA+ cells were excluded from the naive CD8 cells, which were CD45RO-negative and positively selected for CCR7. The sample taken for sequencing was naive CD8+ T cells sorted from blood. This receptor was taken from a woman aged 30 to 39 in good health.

CDR3 sequence reads: CASRDSDNEKLFF. CDR3 nucleotide sequence: TGTGCCAGTAGAGACAGTGACAATGAAAAACTGTTTTTT. J is TRBJ1-4 and V is TRBV19; TRBD1 might be the D (5 bases). There are 13 residues in the CDR3. V gave up 6 bases and J gave up 5 bases, with 10 bases separating them. The V gene's germline CDR1 is LNHDA and CDR2 SQIVND (reference sequence).